The clone carrying this T cell receptor beta chain turned up a few times. Its antigen is not identified. The data were taken from a study of T cell repertoires in cytomegalovirus infection. Study details: In the study, CMV epitopes included recently identified HLA-C-restricted and well-studied HLA-B-restricted ones. Both a matching HLA type and CMV infection were indicated by public TCR beta signatures. The study's findings and limits: Clonotype analysis showed dominance of the ex vivo response by HLA-C-restricted CMV-specific TCR beta clonotypes.

This CDR3 spans 21 amino acids. The junction had 26 bases not matched to a gene; V was cut back by 1 base and J by 8 bases. Germline V gene sequence: CDR1 SGHAT, CDR2 FQNNGV. TCRdb re-analysed the reads in MiXCR, keeping a single row per CDR3 protein. This table has around 300,000 distinct CDR3 sequences, just under 25% appearing once. The clonotype was recovered from a human donor in good health (CMV status not recorded). Some clones in this sample may be carry-over from other donors' samples. The starting material was cultured PBMCs, obtained from culture after CMV antigen stimulation. The chain uses TRBV11-2 and TRBJ2-1, with 7 bases fitting TRBD2. Here the CDR3 reads CASSLGRIMGTQVRGGDEQFF. The CDR3 DNA reads TGTGCCAGCAGCTTAGGAAGGATTATGGGGACCCAGGTCCGGGGAGGGGATGAGCAGTTCTTC.